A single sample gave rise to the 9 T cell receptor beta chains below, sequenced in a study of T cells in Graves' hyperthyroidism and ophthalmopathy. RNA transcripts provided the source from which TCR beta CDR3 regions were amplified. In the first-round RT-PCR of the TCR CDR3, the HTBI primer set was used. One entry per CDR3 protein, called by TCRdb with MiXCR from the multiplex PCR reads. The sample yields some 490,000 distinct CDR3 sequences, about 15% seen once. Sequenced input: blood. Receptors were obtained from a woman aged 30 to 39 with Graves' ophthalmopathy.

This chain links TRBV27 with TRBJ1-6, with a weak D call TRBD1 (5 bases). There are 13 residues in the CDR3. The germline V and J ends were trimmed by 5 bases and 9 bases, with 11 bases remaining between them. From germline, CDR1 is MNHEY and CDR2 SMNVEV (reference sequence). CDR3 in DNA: TGTGCCAGCAGTCTCAGCAGGGCTTCACCCCTCCACTTT. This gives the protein CASSLSRASPLHF.

Here the CDR3 DNA reads TGTGCCTGGAGTCTTGACTTGGTACGACAGCTGTTGAACACTGAAGCTTTCTTT. Translated, it gives CAWSLDLVRQLLNTEAFF. The V and J genes are TRBV30 and TRBJ1-1; D may be TRBD1 (5 bases). This CDR3 has 18 residues. Germline V gene data show CDR1 as GTSNPN and CDR2 as SVGIG (reference sequence). V lost 2 bases, J lost 0 bases, and 22 bases lay in between.

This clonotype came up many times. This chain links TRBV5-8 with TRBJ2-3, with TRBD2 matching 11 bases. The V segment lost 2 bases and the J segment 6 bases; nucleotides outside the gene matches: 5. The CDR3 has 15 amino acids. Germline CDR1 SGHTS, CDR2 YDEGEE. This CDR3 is CASSFLLAGADTQYF. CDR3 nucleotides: TGTGCCAGCAGCTTCCTACTAGCGGGAGCGGATACGCAGTATTTT.

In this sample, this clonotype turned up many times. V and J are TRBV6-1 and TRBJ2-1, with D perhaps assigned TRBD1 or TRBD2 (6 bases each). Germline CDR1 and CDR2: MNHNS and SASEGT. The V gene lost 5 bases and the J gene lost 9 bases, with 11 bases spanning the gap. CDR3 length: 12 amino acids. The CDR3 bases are TGTGCCAGCAGTCAACAGGGAGGTGAGCAGTTCTTC. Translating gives CASSQQGGEQFF.

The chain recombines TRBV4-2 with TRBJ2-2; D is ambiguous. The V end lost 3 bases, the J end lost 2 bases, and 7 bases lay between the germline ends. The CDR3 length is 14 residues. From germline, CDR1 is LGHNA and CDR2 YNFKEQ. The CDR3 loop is CASSHSTNTGELFF. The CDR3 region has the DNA TGTGCCAGCAGCCATTCGACAAACACCGGGGAGCTGTTTTTT.

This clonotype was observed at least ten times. Here the CDR3 DNA reads TGTGCCTGGAGTGCAGGGATCCAAATGCCCCAGCATTTT. As protein: CAWSAGIQMPQHF. The chain couples TRBV30 to TRBJ1-5; TRBD1 is a possible D gene (5 bases). Per the germline V gene, CDR1 is GTSNPN and CDR2 is SVGIG (reference sequence). The V end lost 1 base, the J end lost 9 bases, and 13 bases lay between the germline ends. The CDR3 has 13 residues.

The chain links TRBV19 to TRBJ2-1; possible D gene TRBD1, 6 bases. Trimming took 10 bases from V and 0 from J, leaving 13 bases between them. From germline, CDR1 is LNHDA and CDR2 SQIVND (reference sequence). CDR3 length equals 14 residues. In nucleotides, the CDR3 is TGTGCCACCATGGGGGCGGGCTCCTACAATGAGCAGTTCTTC. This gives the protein CATMGAGSYNEQFF.

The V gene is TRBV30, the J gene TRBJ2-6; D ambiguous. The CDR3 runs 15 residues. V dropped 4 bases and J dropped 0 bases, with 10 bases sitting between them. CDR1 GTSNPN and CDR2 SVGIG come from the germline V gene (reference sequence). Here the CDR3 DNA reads TGTGCCTGGACAACGATCGGCTCTGGGGCCAACGTCCTGACTTTC. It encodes CAWTTIGSGANVLTF.

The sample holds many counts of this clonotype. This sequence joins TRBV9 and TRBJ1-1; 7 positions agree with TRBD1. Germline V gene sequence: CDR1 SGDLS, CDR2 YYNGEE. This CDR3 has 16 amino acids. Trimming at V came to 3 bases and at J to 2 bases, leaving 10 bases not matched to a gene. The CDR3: CASSATGEKGNTEAFF. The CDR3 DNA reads TGTGCCAGCAGCGCTACAGGGGAAAAAGGCAACACTGAAGCTTTCTTT.